This T cell receptor (beta chain) was obtained from a study of human T cells and chemical hapten exposure listed by TCRdb under 2021. Turning to the overall study: For sensitization, 2% DPC in acetone was applied to a roughly 2 cm by roughly 2 cm area of upper inner arm skin. Patients additionally received weekly therapeutic DPC doses to the scalp throughout the approximately 22-week study period. Patch testing was performed on the upper back with Finn chambers containing 0.01% DPC, and the patch tests were scored after 6 days according to International Contact Dermatitis Research Group standards. Most of the patients in the cohort were female, and the cohort covered alopecia areata with under or over 50% scalp involvement, alopecia totalis and alopecia universalis. The libraries were sequenced as a pool, and the TCR yield per sample differed mostly because of small variations in library volumes within the pool. The study tracked peripheral blood TCR repertoire changes in vivo during primary and secondary sensitization to the hapten diphenylcyclopropenone (DPC) in alopecia patients. Blood samples were taken from patients before sensitization (week 0) and then at 2, 6 and about 24 weeks after DPC sensitization. Blood for TCR sequencing was provided by twenty-nine alopecia patients at one to four time points (pre-sensitization, 2, 6 and 24 weeks).

The method was RACE. Reads for this sample came from a NextSeq 500. Library preparation attached unique molecular identifiers to individual cDNA molecules for quantitative, reproducible TCR counting. For every blood RNA sample, sequencing covered both the TCR alpha and TCR beta chains. The authors' analysis ran thus. A median of about 87,000 TCRs per sample was observed, with a range of 23,224 to 690,600. The Decombinator software suite was used to annotate V, J and CDR3 in the TCR reads. For PS versus PT1 abundance plots, all samples were subsampled to the same number of TCRs (28,000). TCRs were defined as expanded if absent before sensitization and observed at least eight times at the 2-week time point. The public reads were reanalyzed by TCRdb: fastp trimming at Q25, MiXCR alignment, in-frame beta chains only. Merged by CDR3 protein, the rows form single entries marked with the most common genes and DNA. Here the V and J calls rest on TCRdb's processing, not on the authors' analysis. In this sample the table shows over 85,000 distinct CDR3 sequences, over 10% of which occur a single time. The ten largest make up approximately 2.1% of the sample.

This clonotype was observed a few times. No antigen is known for it. Qualities for individual bases were not recorded, and no much larger clone is one base off. Study-wide findings and limitations: Alopecia, a presumed autoimmune disease, was present in all patients, so the immune response of the patients might differ from that of healthy individuals. The number of PT1 expanded TCRs positively correlated with patch test score, significant at thresholds 8, 16 and 32 but not 4. Significantly more large CDR3 similarity clusters were formed by expanded TCRs than by pre-sensitization or healthy control sets, consistent with antigen-driven responses. No change with DPC sensitization was found in the number of TCRs above 1 in 1000 frequency, and no evidence of global repertoire structure alterations was found. Repeated subsampling changed both the strength of the expansion versus patch-test correlation and the threshold at which the correlation became significant.

The intended sense of this specimen's time point label: patch test 1, 2 weeks after DPC sensitization. The treatment or condition label here, explained by the study, means: therapeutic diphenylcyclopropenone sensitization with weekly scalp DPC. Blood at each patch-test visit was drawn before the patch test was applied. Patients were eligible if aged 18 to 70, diagnosed with alopecia and judged suitable for DPC therapy, and pregnant patients were excluded. Total RNA was extracted from unfractionated whole blood collected in Tempus Blood RNA tubes. The CDR3 contains 17 residues, cysteine and phenylalanine counted. Only the CDR3 DNA stays, 51 bases, in frame from base 1. The germline V gene sets CDR1 to MDHEN and CDR2 to SYDVKM. Trimming leaves V shorter by 8 bases and J shorter by 4 bases, with the junction holding 17 bases beyond the gene matches.

The TCR comes from a woman aged 40 to 55 with alopecia areata. Some clones in this sample may be carry-over from other donors' samples. The chain is assembled from TRBV28 and TRBJ2-3, with 8 bases aligning to TRBD1. The specimen comprised whole blood, sampled in connection with sensitization to the hapten diphenylcyclopropenone (DPC). The CDR3 corresponds to CASGRIVVSRGPDTQYF. The nucleotides read TGTGCCAGCGGACGTATTGTAGTCAGCAGGGGGCCAGATACGCAGTATTTT.